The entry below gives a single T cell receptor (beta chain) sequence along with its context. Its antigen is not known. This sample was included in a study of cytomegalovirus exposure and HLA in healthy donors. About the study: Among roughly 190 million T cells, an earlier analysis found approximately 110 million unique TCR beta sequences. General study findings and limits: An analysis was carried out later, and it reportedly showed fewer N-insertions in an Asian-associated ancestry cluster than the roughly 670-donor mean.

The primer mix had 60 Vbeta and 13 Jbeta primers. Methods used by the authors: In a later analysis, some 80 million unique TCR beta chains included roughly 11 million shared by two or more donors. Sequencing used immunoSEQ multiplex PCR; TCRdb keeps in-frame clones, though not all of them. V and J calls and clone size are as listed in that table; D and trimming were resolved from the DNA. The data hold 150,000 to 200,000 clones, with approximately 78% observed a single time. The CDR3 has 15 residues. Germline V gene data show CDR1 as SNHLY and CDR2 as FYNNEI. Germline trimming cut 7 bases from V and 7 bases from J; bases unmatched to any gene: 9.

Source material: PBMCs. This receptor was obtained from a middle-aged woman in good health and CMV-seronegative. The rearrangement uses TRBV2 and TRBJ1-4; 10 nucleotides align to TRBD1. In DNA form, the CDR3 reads TGTGCCAGCATATCCAGGACAGGGGGGAGTGAAAAACTGTTTTTT. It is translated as CASISRTGGSEKLFF.